This T cell receptor beta chain was profiled in a study of T cells in Graves' hyperthyroidism and ophthalmopathy. Study-wide findings and caveats: Ophthalmopathy, which appeared later, was predicted by the model a median about 5.9 months before onset.

From RNA transcripts, TCR beta CDR3 regions were amplified. The TCR CDR3 first-round RT-PCR relied on the HTBI primer set. Each CDR3 protein is one row after TCRdb ran MiXCR on the multiplex PCR reads. Of 540,000 or so distinct CDR3 sequences listed, 40% to 55% are singletons. A remark on this clonotype: What it recognizes is unknown.

Germline lookup yields CDR1 SGHTA and CDR2 FQGNSA. Unmatched junction bases numbered 10, after V lost 4 bases and J lost 2 bases. This CDR3 contains 17 residues. The clonotype originates from an adult woman with Graves' disease, either hyperthyroidism or ophthalmopathy (not recorded which). The V gene is TRBV7-2, the J gene TRBJ1-1; 10 nucleotides agree with TRBD1. Sequencing was done on a sample of peripheral blood or thyroid tissue (not recorded which). Here the CDR3 DNA reads TGTGCCAGCAGCTACGAACGACAGGGGGCAATTAACACTGAAGCTTTCTTT. This encodes CASSYERQGAINTEAFF.